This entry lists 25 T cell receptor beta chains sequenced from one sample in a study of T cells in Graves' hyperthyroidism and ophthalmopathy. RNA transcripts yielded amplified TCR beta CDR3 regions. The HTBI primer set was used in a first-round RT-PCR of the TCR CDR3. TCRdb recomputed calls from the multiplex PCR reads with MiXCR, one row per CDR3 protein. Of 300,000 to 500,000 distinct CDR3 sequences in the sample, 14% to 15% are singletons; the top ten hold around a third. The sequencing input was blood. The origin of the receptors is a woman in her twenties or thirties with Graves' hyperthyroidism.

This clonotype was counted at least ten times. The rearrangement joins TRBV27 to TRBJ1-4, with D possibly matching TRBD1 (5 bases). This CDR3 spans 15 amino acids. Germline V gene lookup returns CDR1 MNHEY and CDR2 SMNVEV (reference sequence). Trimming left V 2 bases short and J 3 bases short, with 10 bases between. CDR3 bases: TGTGCCAGCAGTTTAATGGGGCAGGCTAATGAAAAACTGTTTTTT. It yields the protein CASSLMGQANEKLFF.

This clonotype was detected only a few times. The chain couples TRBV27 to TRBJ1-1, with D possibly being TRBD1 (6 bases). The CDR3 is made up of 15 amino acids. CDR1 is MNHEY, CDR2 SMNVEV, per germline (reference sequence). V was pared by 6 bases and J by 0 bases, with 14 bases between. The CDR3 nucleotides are TGTGCCAGCAGACCGGGACAAAGGGTGAACACTGAAGCTTTCTTT. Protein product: CASRPGQRVNTEAFF.

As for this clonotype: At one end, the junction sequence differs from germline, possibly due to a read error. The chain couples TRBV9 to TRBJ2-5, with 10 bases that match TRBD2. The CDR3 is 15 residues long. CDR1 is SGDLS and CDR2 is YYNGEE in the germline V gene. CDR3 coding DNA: TGTACCAGCAGCGTACTAGCGGGGACCAGTGAGACCCAGTACTTC. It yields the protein CTSSVLAGTSETQYF.

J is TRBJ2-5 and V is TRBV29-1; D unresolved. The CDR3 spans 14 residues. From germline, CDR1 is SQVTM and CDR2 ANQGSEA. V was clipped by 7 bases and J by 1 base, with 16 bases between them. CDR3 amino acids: CSAIPRMGQETQYF. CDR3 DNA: TGCAGCGCCATACCTAGGATGGGCCAAGAGACCCAGTACTTC.

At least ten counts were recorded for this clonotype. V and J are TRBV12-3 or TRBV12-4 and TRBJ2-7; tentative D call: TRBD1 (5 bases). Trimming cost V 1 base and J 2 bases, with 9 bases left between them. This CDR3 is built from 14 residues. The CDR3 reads CASSLVDTAYEQYF. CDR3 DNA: TGTGCCAGCAGTTTAGTGGACACCGCCTACGAGCAGTACTTC.

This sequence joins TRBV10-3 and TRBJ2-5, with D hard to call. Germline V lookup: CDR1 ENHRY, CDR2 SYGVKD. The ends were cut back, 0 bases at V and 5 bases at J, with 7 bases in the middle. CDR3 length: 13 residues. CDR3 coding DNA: TGTGCCATCAGTGAGTCGATATCCGAGACCCAGTACTTC. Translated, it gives CAISESISETQYF.

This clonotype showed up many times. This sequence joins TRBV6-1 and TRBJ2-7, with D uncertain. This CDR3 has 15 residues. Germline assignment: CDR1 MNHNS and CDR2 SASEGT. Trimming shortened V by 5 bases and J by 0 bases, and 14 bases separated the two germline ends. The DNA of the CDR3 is TGTGCCAGCAGTTTGTTTATTAGCAGCTCCTACGAGCAGTACTTC. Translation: CASSLFISSSYEQYF.

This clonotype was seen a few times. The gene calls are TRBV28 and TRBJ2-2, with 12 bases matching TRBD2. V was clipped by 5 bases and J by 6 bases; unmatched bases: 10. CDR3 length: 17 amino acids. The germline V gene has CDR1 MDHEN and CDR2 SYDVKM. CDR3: CASSPLPLAGGSGELFF. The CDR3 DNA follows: TGTGCCAGCAGTCCCCTCCCTCTAGCGGGAGGGTCCGGGGAGCTGTTTTTT.

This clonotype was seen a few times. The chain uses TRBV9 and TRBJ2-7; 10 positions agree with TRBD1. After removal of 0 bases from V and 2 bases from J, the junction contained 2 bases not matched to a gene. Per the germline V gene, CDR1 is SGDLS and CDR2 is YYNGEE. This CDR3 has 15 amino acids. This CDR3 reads CASSVEDRGAYEQYF. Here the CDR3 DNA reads TGTGCCAGCAGCGTAGAGGACAGGGGGGCCTACGAGCAGTACTTC.

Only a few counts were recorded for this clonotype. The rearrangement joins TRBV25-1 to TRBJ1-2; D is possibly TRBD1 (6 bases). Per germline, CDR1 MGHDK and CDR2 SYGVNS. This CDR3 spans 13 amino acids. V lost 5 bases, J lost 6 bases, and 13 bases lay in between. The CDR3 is CASSLGGRDGYTF. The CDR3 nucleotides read TGTGCCAGCAGTTTGGGGGGGCGCGATGGCTACACCTTC.

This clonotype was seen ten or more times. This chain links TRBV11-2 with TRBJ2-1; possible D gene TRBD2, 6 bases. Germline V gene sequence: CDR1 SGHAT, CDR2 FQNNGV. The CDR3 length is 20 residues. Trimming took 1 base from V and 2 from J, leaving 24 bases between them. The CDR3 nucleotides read TGTGCCAGCAGCTTAGTAAGTTGGGGCAGCCGTCGGGGGACCTACAATGAGCAGTTCTTC. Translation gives CASSLVSWGSRRGTYNEQFF.

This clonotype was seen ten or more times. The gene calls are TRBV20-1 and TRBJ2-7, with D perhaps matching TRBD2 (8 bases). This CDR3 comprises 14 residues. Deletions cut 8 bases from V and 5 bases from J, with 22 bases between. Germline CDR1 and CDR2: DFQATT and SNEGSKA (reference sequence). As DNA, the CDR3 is TGCAGTTCGGGAGGGGGCGCCAGTGTCAACGAGCAGTACTTC. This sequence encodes CSSGGGASVNEQYF.

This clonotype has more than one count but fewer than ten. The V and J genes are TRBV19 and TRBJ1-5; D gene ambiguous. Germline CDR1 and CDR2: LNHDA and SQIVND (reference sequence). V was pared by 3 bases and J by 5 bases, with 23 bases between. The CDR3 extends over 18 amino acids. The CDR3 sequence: CASSIDRGTALLDQPQHF. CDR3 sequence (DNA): TGTGCCAGTAGTATTGATCGGGGAACCGCTCTATTAGATCAGCCCCAGCATTTT.

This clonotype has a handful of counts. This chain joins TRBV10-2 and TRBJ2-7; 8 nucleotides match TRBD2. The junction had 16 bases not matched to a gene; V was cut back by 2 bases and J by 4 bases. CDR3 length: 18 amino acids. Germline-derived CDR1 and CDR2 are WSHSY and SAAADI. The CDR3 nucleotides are TGCGCCAGCAGTGAGGAAAAGTTGTCGGGGGGGGCTTTGTACGAGCAGTACTTC. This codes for CASSEEKLSGGALYEQYF.

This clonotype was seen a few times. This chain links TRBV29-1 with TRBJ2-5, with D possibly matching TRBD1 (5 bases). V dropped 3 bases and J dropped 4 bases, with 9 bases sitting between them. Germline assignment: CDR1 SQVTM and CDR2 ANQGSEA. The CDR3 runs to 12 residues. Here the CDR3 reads CSVDHGAETQYF. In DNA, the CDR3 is TGCAGCGTTGATCATGGGGCAGAGACCCAGTACTTC.

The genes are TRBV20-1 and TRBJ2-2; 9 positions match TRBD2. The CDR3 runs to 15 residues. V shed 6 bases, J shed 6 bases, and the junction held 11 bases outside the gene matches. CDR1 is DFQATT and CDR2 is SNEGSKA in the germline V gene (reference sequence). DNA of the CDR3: TGCAGTGCCCCTCCCGGGACTAGCCAATCCGGGGAGCTGTTTTTT. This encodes CSAPPGTSQSGELFF.

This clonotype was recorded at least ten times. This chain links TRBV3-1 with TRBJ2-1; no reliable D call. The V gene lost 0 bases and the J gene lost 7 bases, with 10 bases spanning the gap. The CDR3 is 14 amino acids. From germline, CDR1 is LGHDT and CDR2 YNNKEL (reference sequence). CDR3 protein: CASSQDLALNEQFF. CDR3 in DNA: TGTGCCAGCAGCCAAGATTTGGCCCTTAATGAGCAGTTCTTC.

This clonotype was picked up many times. CDR3 region: CASSLKSLGVETQYF. CDR3 DNA sequence: TGTGCCAGCAGTTTAAAGTCATTGGGTGTGGAGACCCAGTACTTC. The chain has TRBV12-3 or TRBV12-4 and TRBJ2-5; D unresolved. This CDR3 spans 15 amino acids. V lost 2 bases and J 5 bases, leaving 15 bases between the germline ends.

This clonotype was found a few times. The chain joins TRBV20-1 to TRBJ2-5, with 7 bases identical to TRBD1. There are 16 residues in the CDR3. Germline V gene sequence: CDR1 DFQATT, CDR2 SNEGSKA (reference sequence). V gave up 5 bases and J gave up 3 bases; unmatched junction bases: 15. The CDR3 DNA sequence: TGCAGTGCTCCCGAGGGACAGCCTGGGTGGGAAGAGACCCAGTACTTC. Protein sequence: CSAPEGQPGWEETQYF.

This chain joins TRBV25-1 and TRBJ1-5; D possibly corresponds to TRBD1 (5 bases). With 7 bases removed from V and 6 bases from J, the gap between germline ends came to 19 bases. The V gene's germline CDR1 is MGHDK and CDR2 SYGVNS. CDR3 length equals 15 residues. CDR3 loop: CASKRDEGEVQPQHF. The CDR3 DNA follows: TGTGCCAGCAAAAGGGACGAGGGAGAAGTTCAGCCCCAGCATTTT. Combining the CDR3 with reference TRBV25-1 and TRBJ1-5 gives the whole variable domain EADIYQTPRYLVIGTGKKITLECSQTMGHDKMYWYQQDPGMELHLIHYSYGVNSTEKGDLSSESTVSRIRTEHFPLTLESARPSHTSQYLCASKRDEGEVQPQHFGDGTRLSIL.

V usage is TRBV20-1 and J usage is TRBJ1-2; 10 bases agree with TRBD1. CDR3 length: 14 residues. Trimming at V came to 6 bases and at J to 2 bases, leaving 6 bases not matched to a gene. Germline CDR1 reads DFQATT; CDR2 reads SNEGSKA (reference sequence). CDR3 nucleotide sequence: TGCAGTGCGACCCAGGACAGGGGGAACTATGGCTACACCTTC. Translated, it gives CSATQDRGNYGYTF.

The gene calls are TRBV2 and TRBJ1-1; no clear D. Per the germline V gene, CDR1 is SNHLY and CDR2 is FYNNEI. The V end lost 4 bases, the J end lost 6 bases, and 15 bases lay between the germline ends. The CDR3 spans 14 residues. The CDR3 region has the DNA TGTGCCAGCAGTGTGCGGGATCCCAACTCTGAAGCTTTCTTT. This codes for CASSVRDPNSEAFF.

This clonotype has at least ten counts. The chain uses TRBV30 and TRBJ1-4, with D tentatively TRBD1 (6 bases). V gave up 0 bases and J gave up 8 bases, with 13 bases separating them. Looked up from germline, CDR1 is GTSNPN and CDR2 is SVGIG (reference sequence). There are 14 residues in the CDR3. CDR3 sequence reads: CAWSVGRGGEKLFF. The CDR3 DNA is TGTGCCTGGAGTGTGGGCAGGGGTGGCGAAAAACTGTTTTTT.

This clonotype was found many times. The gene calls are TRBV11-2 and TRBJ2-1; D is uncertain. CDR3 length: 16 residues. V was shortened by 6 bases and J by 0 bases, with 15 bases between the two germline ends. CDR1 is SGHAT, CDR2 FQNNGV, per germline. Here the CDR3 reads CASRPIATSSYNEQFF. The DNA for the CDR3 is TGTGCCAGCAGACCTATAGCTACAAGCTCCTACAATGAGCAGTTCTTC.

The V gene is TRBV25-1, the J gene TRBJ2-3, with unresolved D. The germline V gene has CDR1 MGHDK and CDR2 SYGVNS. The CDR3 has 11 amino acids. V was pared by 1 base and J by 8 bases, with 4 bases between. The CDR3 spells CASSELVTQYF. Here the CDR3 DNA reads TGTGCCAGCAGTGAATTGGTTACGCAGTATTTT.